The T cell receptor (beta chain) under discussion was sequenced for a study of T cell responses to AZD1222 COVID-19 vaccine. Study-wide findings and caveats: The number of AZD1222 recipients seropositive at baseline was only 5 to 7.

V trimming: 0 bases; J trimming: 2 bases; junction bases outside the gene matches: 3. CDR1 is MNHEY and CDR2 is SVGEGT in the germline V gene. The CDR3 spans 17 residues. Notes on this clone: Its antigen is undetermined.

This table comes from immunoSEQ multiplex PCR, and its TCRdb copy is limited to in-frame clones, with some not included. The repertoire holds 100,000 to 150,000 clones, with roughly nine tenths as singletons. The sequence derives from an adult in good health. The chain is built from TRBV6-2 or TRBV6-3 and TRBJ2-7, with TRBD2 matching over 14 bases. The sequencing here drew on peripheral blood, taken on day 0 of AZD1222 vaccination. CDR3 loop: CASSYSGTSGGTYEQYF. CDR3 sequence (DNA): TGTGCCAGCAGTTACTCCGGGACTAGCGGGGGTACCTACGAGCAGTACTTC.